This is a list of T cell receptor beta chains from one sample in a study of CD8 T cells in Susac syndrome. TCRdb processed the immunoSEQ multiplex PCR reads anew with MiXCR; each CDR3 protein has one entry. The repertoire holds around 170,000 distinct CDR3 sequences, with approximately 96% as singletons. Sequenced material: CD4+ T cells from PBMCs. These receptors were obtained from a human donor with Susac syndrome. Both conserved end residues are part of each CDR3. A D gene is named only where the DNA matches it firmly. The size of a clone is reported for some rows only, either as once, few or many, or as a class for expanded clones.

J	D	V	size	DNA	CDR3
TRBJ2-7	TRBD2	TRBV9	.	TGTGCCAGCAGCGTAGGGGCGACTAGCGGAGGCTACGAGCAGTACTTC	CASSVGATSGGYEQYF
TRBJ2-2	.	TRBV28	.	TGTGCCAGTGGGGGGCTGGTCGGGGAGCTGTTTTTT	CASGGLVGELFF
TRBJ2-7	TRBD1	TRBV12-3/TRBV12-4	.	TGTGCCAGCAGATGGACAGGGTCGGCCTACGAGCAGTACTTC	CASRWTGSAYEQYF
TRBJ1-2	.	TRBV18	once	TGTGCCAGCTCACCAATCACAGCGAGATCTAACTATGGCTACACCTTC	CASSPITARSNYGYTF
TRBJ2-7	.	TRBV2	.	TGTGCCAGCCAACGACAGACCTACGAGCAGTACTTC	CASQRQTYEQYF
TRBJ2-3	.	TRBV20-1	.	TGCAGTGCTACGGCCACAGATACGCAGTATTTT	CSATATDTQYF
TRBJ2-3	.	TRBV5-1	.	TGCGCCAGCAGAACCGACTCATCAGCCCCAGATACGCAGTATTTT	CASRTDSSAPDTQYF
TRBJ1-4	.	TRBV1	.	TGCACCAGCATCGAGAGACGGGCAACTAATGAAAAACTGTTTTTT	CTSIERRATNEKLFF
TRBJ2-1	TRBD2	TRBV7-9	.	TGTGCCAGCAGTACACCTAGCGGGGATTTCCCCTACAATGAGCAGTTCTTC	CASSTPSGDFPYNEQFF
TRBJ1-1	.	TRBV5-4	.	TGTGCCAGCAGCTTACTTCTCTCTTGGACAACTATGAACACTGAAGCTTTCTTT	CASSLLLSWTTMNTEAFF
TRBJ2-7	.	TRBV5-1	.	TGCGCCAGCAGCCCCGGGACATCGAACTACGAGCAGTACTTC	CASSPGTSNYEQYF
TRBJ2-3	TRBD2	TRBV3-1	.	TGTGCCAGCAGCCAAGCTAGCGGAACGGCAGATACGCAGTATTTT	CASSQASGTADTQYF
TRBJ2-5	.	TRBV7-3	once	TGTGCCAGCAGCTCGTTTCGGGTGGATCTGGAGACCCAGTACTTC	CASSSFRVDLETQYF
TRBJ2-5	TRBD1	TRBV12-3/TRBV12-4	.	TGTGCCAGCAGGACCGGGACAGGGGGATTCGAGACCCAGTACTTC	CASRTGTGGFETQYF
TRBJ1-5	.	TRBV6-5	.	TGTGCCAGCGGTAGGTCAAGGGATCAGCCCCAGCATTTT	CASGRSRDQPQHF
TRBJ2-5	.	TRBV20-1	once	TGCAGTGCCCGGCAGGACATCCAAGAGACCCAGTACTTC	CSARQDIQETQYF
TRBJ1-5	.	TRBV30	few	TGTGCCTGGAGTAAGGACCTAAATCAGCCCCAGCATTTT	CAWSKDLNQPQHF
TRBJ2-5	.	TRBV6-6	.	TGTGCCAGCAGTTACGGGGGCTGGGAGACCCAGTACTTC	CASSYGGWETQYF
TRBJ1-2	.	TRBV27	.	TGTGCCAGCAGCGAAGTGCGGGGGCCTTACTATGGCTACACCTTC	CASSEVRGPYYGYTF
TRBJ1-1	.	TRBV7-9	.	TGTGCCAGCACCAGTACCGGGGAGGACACTGAAGCTTTCTTT	CASTSTGEDTEAFF
TRBJ2-5	TRBD2	TRBV7-9	.	TGTGCCAGCAGGTTACTAGCGGGGGGAGAGACCCAGTACTTC	CASRLLAGGETQYF
TRBJ2-5	.	TRBV18	.	TGTGCCAGCTCACCGTTGCTAGGGGAGACCCAGTACTTC	CASSPLLGETQYF
TRBJ2-3	.	TRBV10-3	.	TGTGCCATCAGAAAGGGACTCTCTGATACGCAGTATTTT	CAIRKGLSDTQYF
TRBJ1-6	.	TRBV20-1	.	TGCAGTGCTATCCGGGACACGGGAAATTCACCCCTCCACTTT	CSAIRDTGNSPLHF
TRBJ2-7	TRBD2	TRBV30	.	TGTGCCTGGAGTGGGGCTAGGGGAGGGTACGAGCAGTACTTC	CAWSGARGGYEQYF
TRBJ2-5	.	TRBV30	.	TGTGCCCGAACCTGGGGCAGCCAAGAGACCCAGTACTTC	CARTWGSQETQYF
TRBJ1-1	.	TRBV3-1	.	TGTGCCAGCAGCCAAGGTTCAGGGAACACTGAAGCTTTCTTT	CASSQGSGNTEAFF
TRBJ2-5	.	TRBV5-1	.	TGCGCCAGCAGCTTGGAGGGGGAAGAGACCCAGTACTTC	CASSLEGEETQYF